The clone carrying this TCR beta chain has ten or more counts. This entry is derived from a study of T cell repertoires in cytomegalovirus infection. This CDR3 contains 14 residues. Germline values: CDR1 MNHEY, CDR2 SMNVEV (reference sequence). With 1 base removed from V and 4 bases from J, the gap between germline ends came to 10 bases. TCRdb reanalysed the reads using MiXCR and keeps one entry per CDR3 protein. The sample consists of almost 550,000 distinct CDR3 sequences, approximately 17% of them appearing once. The chain links TRBV27 to TRBJ1-1; no definite D call. Material: CD8+ T cells from PBMCs. This receptor was taken from a human donor in good health (CMV status not recorded). Some clones in this sample may be carry-over from other donors' samples. CDR3 nucleotides: TGTGCCAGCAGTTTATGGTGGGAGTCCACTGAAGCTTTCTTT. Translating gives CASSLWWESTEAFF.